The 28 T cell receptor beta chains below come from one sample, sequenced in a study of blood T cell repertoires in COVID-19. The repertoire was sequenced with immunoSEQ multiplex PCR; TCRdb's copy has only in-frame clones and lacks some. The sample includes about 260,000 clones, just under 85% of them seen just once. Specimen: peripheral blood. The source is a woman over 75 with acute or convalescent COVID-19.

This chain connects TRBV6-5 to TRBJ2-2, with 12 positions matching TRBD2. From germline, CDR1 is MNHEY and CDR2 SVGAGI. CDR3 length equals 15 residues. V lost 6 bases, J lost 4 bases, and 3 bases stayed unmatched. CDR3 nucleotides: TGTGCCAGCAGCGCGACTAGCGGGGGCACCGGGGAGCTGTTTTTT. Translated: CASSATSGGTGELFF.

CDR3 in amino acids: CASSTPTGTSGSFPGELFF. CDR3 coding DNA: TGTGCCAGCAGCACCCCCACCGGGACTAGCGGGAGTTTCCCCGGGGAGCTGTTTTTT. The V call is TRBV7-9, the J call TRBJ2-2; 14 bases are a match to TRBD2. This CDR3 has 19 residues. V lost 5 bases, J lost 6 bases, and 14 bases stayed unmatched. Germline V gene sequence: CDR1 SEHNR, CDR2 FQNEAQ (reference sequence).

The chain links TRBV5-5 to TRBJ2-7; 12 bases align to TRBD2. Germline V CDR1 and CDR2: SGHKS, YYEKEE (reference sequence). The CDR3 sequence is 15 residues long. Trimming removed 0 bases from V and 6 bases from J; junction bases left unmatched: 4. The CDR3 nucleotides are TGTGCCAGCAGCTTGGTTCTAGCGGGGGGGGGCGAGCAGTACTTC. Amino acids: CASSLVLAGGGEQYF.

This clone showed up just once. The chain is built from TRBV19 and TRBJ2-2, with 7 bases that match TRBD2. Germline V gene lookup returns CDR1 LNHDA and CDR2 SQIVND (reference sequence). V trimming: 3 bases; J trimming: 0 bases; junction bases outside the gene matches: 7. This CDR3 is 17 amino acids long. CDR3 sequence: CASSMGPSGANTGELFF. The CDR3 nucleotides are TGTGCCAGTAGTATGGGTCCAAGCGGGGCGAACACCGGGGAGCTGTTTTTT.

CDR3 sequence: CASINSGMAGETQYF. DNA of the CDR3: TGTGCCAGCATCAATTCCGGGATGGCAGGCGAGACCCAGTACTTC. The chain uses TRBV7-8 and TRBJ2-5; perhaps TRBD2 as D (5 bases). This CDR3 is built from 15 residues. V was cut by 7 bases and J by 5 bases, with 20 bases left in between. Looked up from germline, CDR1 is SGHVS and CDR2 is FQNEAQ.

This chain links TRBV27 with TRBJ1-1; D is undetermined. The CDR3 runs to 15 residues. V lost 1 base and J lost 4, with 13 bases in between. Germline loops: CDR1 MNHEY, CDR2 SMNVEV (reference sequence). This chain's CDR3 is CASSLFPTIGTEAFF. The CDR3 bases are TGTGCCAGCAGTTTATTTCCCACAATTGGCACTGAAGCTTTCTTT.

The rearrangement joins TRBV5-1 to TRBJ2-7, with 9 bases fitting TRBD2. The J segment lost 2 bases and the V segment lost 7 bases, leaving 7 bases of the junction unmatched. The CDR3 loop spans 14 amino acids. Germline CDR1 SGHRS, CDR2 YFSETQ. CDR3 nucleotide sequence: TGCGCCAGCTCCCCTAGCGGGATTACCTACGAGCAGTACTTC. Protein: CASSPSGITYEQYF.

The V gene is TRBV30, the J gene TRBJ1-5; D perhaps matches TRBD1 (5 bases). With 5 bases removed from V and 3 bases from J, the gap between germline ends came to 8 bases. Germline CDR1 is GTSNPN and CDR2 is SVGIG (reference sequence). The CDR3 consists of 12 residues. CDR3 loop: CAWDRPNQPQHF. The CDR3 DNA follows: TGTGCCTGGGACAGACCCAATCAGCCCCAGCATTTT.

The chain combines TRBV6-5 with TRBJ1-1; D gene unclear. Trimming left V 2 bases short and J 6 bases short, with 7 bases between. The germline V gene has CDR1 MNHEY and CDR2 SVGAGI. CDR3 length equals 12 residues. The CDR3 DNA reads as TGTGCCAGCAGTTACCTCGGGTCTGAAGCTTTCTTT. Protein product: CASSYLGSEAFF.

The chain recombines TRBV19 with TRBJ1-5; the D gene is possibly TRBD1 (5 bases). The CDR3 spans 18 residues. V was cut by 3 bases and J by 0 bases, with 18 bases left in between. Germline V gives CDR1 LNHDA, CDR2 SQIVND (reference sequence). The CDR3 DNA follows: TGTGCCAGTAGTATTAGGAAGGGGATGGACTATAGCAATCAGCCCCAGCATTTT. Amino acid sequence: CASSIRKGMDYSNQPQHF.

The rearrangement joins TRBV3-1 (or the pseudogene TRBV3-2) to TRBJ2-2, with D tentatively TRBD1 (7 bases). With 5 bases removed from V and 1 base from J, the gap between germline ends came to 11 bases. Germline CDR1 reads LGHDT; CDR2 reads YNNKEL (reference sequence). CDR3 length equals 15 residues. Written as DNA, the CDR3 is TGTGCCAGCAGCTACAGGGGAGGGAACACCGGGGAGCTGTTTTTT. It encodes CASSYRGGNTGELFF.

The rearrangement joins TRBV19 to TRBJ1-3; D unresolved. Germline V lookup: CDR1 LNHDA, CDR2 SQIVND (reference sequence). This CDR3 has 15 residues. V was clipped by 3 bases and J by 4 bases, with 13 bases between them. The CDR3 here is CASSIGDWSGNTIYF. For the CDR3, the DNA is TGTGCCAGTAGTATTGGCGATTGGAGCGGAAACACCATATATTTT.

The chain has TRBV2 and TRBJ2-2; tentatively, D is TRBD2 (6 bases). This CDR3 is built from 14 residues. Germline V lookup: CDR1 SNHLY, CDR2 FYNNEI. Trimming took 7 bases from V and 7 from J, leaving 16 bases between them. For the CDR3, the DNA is TGTGCCAGCATCCCAGATGCTAGCGTCGGGGAGCTGTTTTTT. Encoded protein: CASIPDASVGELFF. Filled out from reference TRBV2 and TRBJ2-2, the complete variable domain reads EPEVTQTPSHQVTQMGQEVILRCVPISNHLYFYWYRQILGQKVEFLVSFYNNEISEKSEIFDDQFSVERPDGSNFTLKIRSTKLEDSAMYFCASIPDASVGELFFGEGSRLTVL.

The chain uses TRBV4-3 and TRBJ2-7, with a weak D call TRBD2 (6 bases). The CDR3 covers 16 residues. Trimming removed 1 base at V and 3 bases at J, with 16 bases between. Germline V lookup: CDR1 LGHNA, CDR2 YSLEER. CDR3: CASSQGKTGDIYEQYF. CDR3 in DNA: TGCGCCAGCAGCCAAGGGAAGACGGGAGATATCTACGAGCAGTACTTC.

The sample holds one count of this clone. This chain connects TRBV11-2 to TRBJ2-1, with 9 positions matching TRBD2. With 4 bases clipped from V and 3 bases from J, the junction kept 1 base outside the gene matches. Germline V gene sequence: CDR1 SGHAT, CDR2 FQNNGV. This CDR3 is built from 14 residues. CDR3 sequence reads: CASSSSGIYNEQFF. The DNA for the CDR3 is TGTGCCAGCAGCTCTAGCGGGATCTACAATGAGCAGTTCTTC.

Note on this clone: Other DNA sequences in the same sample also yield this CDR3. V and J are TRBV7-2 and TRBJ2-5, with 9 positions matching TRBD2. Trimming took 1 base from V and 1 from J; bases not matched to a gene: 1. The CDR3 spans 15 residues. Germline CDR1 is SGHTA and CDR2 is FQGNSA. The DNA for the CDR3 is TGTGCCAGCAGCTTAGATAGCGGGGGCCAAGAGACCCAGTACTTC. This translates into CASSLDSGGQETQYF.

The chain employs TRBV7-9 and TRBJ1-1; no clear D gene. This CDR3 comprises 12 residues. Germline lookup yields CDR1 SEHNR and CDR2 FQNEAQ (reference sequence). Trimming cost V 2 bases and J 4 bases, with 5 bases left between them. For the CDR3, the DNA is TGTGCCAGCAGCTTATCGGGCACTGAAGCTTTCTTT. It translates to CASSLSGTEAFF.

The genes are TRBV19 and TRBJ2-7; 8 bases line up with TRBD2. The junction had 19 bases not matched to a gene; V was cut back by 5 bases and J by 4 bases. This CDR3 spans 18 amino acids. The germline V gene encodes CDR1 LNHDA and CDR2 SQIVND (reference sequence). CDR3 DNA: TGTGCCAGTAGTCAAATAGCGGGACGATACCCGAACAATTACGAGCAGTACTTC. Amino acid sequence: CASSQIAGRYPNNYEQYF.

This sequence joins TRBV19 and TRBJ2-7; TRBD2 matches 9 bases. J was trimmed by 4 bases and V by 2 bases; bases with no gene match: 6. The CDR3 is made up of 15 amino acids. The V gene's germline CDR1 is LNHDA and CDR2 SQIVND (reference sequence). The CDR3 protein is CASSISVAGEYEQYF. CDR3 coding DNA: TGTGCCAGTAGTATATCGGTAGCGGGAGAGTACGAGCAGTACTTC.

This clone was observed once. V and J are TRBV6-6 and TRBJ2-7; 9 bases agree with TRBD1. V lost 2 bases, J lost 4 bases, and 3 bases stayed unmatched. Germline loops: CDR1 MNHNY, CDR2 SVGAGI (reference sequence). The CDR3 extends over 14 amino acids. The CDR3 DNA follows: TGTGCCAGCAGTTACCCGGGACAGGGTTACGAGCAGTACTTC. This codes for CASSYPGQGYEQYF.

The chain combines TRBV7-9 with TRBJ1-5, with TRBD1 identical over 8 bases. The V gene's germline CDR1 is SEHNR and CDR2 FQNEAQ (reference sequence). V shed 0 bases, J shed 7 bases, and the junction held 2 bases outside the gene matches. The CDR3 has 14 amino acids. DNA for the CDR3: TGTGCCAGCAGCTTAGCGACAGGGGACCAGCCCCAGCATTTT. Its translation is CASSLATGDQPQHF.

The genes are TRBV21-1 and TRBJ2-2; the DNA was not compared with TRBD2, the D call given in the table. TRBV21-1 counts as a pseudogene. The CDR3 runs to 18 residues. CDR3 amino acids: CASSKARAGGRATGELFF. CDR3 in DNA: TGTGCCAGCAGCAAAGCCCGAGCGGGGGGGCGGGCCACCGGGGAGCTGTTTTTT.

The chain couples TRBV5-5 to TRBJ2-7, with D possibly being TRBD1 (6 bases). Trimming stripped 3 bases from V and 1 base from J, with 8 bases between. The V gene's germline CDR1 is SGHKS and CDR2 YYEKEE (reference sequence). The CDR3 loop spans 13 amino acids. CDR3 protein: CASSWTVSYEQYF. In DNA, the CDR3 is TGTGCCAGCAGCTGGACAGTGTCCTACGAGCAGTACTTC.

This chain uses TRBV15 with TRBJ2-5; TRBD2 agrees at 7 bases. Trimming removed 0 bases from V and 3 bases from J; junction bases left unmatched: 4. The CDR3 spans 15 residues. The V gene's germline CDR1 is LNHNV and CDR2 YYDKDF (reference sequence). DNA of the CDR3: TGTGCCACCAGCAGAGAGGATGCGGGAGAAGAGACCCAGTACTTC. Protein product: CATSREDAGEETQYF.

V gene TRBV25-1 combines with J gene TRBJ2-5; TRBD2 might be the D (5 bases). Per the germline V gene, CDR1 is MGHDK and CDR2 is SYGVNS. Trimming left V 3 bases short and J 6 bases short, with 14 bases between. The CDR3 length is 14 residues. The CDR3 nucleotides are TGTGCCAGCAGTGACCCCCGGGAACTGCAGACCCAGTACTTC. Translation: CASSDPRELQTQYF.

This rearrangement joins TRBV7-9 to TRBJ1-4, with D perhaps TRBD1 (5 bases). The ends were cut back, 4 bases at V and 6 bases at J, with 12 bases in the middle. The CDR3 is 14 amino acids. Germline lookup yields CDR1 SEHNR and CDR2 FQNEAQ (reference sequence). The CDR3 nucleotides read TGTGCCAGCAGCTCCCGGGGGGGTGATGAAAAACTGTTTTTT. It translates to CASSSRGGDEKLFF.

The CDR3 loop is CASSSRGTSGRNEQFF. CDR3 coding DNA: TGCGCCAGCAGCTCGCGTGGGACTAGCGGGAGAAATGAGCAGTTCTTC. The V gene is TRBV5-1, the J gene TRBJ2-1, with 14 bases fitting TRBD2. CDR3 length: 16 amino acids. Germline loops: CDR1 SGHRS, CDR2 YFSETQ. With V trimmed by 3 bases and J by 7 bases, 6 bases remained unmatched.

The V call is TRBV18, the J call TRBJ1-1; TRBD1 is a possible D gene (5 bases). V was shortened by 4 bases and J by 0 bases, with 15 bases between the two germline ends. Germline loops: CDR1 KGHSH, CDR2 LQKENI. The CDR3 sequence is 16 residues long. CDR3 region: CASSRGQGGLNTEAFF. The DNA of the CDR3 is TGTGCCAGCTCACGCGGCCAGGGAGGGCTGAACACTGAAGCTTTCTTT.